This TCR beta chain was documented in a study of beta chain features in type 1 diabetes. In all sorted populations, purity surpassed 98%. Reverse transcribing all isolated RNA meant expressed TCRB transcripts were sequenced. The read count averaged roughly 4 million across naive, central memory and regulatory T cell samples. Only in-frame clones appear in the TCRdb table, and some are missing; sequencing was by immunoSEQ multiplex PCR. The sample carries about 210,000 clones, approximately 11% recorded once. This clone has just a few counts. Its antigen is undetermined. Study conclusions and caveats: Type 1 diabetes patients showed a moderate but significant shortening of TCRB CDR3s in all four CD4+ subsets. HLA effects on TCRB rearrangement stayed unresolved here.

Germline CDR1 reads LGHNA; CDR2 reads YSLEER. Trimming removed 0 bases at V and 7 bases at J, with 9 bases between. The CDR3 is 14 amino acids. The rearrangement uses TRBV4-3 and TRBJ2-2; D is ambiguous. The sequenced sample consisted of central memory CD4+ T cells from blood. The source is a man younger than 30 in good health. CDR3 in amino acids: CASSQDHIIGELFF. In DNA form, the CDR3 reads TGCGCCAGCAGCCAAGATCATATTATCGGGGAGCTGTTTTTT.